This TCR beta chain appears in the sequencing data of a study of T-cell reconstitution after alpha-beta-depleted transplantation in children. Unique molecular identifiers were built into the TCRbeta library. TCRdb recomputed calls from the PCR reads with MiXCR, one row per CDR3 protein. The sample includes a few hundred thousand distinct CDR3 sequences, about 12% of them seen just once. The CDR3 contains 16 residues. Germline V lookup: CDR1 SGDLS, CDR2 YYNGEE. The germline V and J ends were trimmed by 4 bases and 7 bases, with 21 bases remaining between them. This specimen was PBMCs from the stem cell graft donor, taken from the stem cell graft. The origin of this receptor is a human donor who donated a stem cell graft to a child with combined immunodeficiency. This sequence joins TRBV9 and TRBJ1-3; D ambiguous. CDR3 amino acids: CASSPHVGIVGNTIYF. As DNA, the CDR3 is TGTGCCAGCAGCCCTCACGTCGGGATCGTGGGGAACACCATATATTTT.